Given below is one T cell receptor (beta chain) in context. This clonotype was detected only a few times. No cognate antigen has been identified for it. The input lacks base qualities; no much larger clone sits a single base away. From its cysteine to its phenylalanine, the CDR3 spans 17 amino acids. Only CDR3 DNA remains: 51 bases, in frame from the first base. The germline V gene supplies CDR1 SGHRS and CDR2 YFSETQ. Trimming takes 5 bases off V and 5 bases off J; junction bases not matched to a gene: 17. These data belong to a study of regulatory T cells in long-lasting Graves disease (dated by TCRdb to about 2021). In the study overall: Newly diagnosed Graves' disease patients had taken antithyroid drugs for less than 3 months. TCR sequencing covered roughly 13 persistent and approximately 20 newly diagnosed Graves' disease patients, around 33 samples in total. This study used TCR sequencing and RNA sequencing of peripheral blood to compare persistent Graves' disease patients against newly diagnosed Graves' disease patients. The study was conducted in China and was registered as a clinical trial. Study-wide conclusions, independent of this receptor: Persistent Graves' disease patients showed lower TCR Shannon entropy and fewer highly expanded clones than newly diagnosed patients, suggesting clonal expansion. The study examined only peripheral blood because the primary lesion, thyroid tissue, could not be accessed. Sequencing and analysis were limited to the TCR beta chain. Persistent disease showed preferential use of TRBV28, TRBJ1-2 and TRBJ2-5, whereas newly diagnosed disease favored TRBV20-1 and TRBJ2-1. As a limitation, the authors acknowledged that the small sample size may reduce accuracy. More public clonotypes were shared among persistent patients (over 2,500) than among newly diagnosed patients (966).

Receptor libraries were prepared by multiplex PCR. Sequencing instrument: Illumina HiSeq 4000. To build TCR beta libraries, CDR3 regions were amplified by Arm-PCR using iRepertoire HTBI primers. Before sequencing, the PCR products underwent gel purification. From the authors' description of their analysis: A total of some 65 TRBV and 14 TRBJ segments were identified across samples and were used for gene usage analysis of CDR3 amino acid clonotypes. COPE and FqMerger were used to merge the filtered high-quality paired reads into contigs. BLAST was used to align contigs to IMGT TRBV, TRBD and TRBJ reference genes, and CDR3 was defined according to IMGT. Clonotypes above 0.1% frequency were classified as highly expanded clones. Shannon entropy served as the measure of repertoire diversity, while the Gini coefficient captured V-J evenness. A clonotype was considered public if more than one individual shared it. The raw public data were reprocessed by TCRdb itself: fastp quality trimming at Q25, MiXCR clonotype calling, in-frame beta chains only. Here each entry gathers all rows of one CDR3 protein and keeps the most common genes and DNA. TCRdb, not the authors, supplied the V and J calls. The sample table records fewer than 500,000 distinct CDR3 sequences; 15% to 20% of these occur just once. Approximately 12% of the sample goes to the ten largest clones.

The time point tag for this specimen amounts to: newly diagnosed GD, antithyroid drugs for less than 3 months. For both TCR sequencing and RNA sequencing, RNA was extracted from PBMCs in TRIzol. Graves' disease was diagnosed according to American Thyroid Association guidelines. Patients for the study were recruited at an endocrinology department in Xi'an, China. Each patient gave roughly 8.4 milliliters of peripheral blood, collected in an EDTA anticoagulant tube. PBMCs were isolated by Ficoll Paque Plus density gradient separation without further T cell sorting. An Agilent 2100 Bioanalyzer and agarose gel were used to check RNA quality, while a NanoDrop 2000 measured RNA concentration. These sequences were also reported in another study, on T cells in Graves' hyperthyroidism and ophthalmopathy. As that second study puts it: Stable Graves' hyperthyroidism was defined as no progression to ophthalmopathy during 18 months of follow-up. Hyperthyroidism patients were newly diagnosed, had a disease duration of under 2 months, and were aged 18 to 65 years. Any patient with an uncontrolled infection, another autoimmune disease, pregnancy or lactation was excluded. Diagnoses relied on clinical symptoms, serum thyroxine and TRAb, thyroid ultrasound and orbital computed tomography. The TCR CDR3 was subjected to a first round of RT-PCR using the HTBI primer set and the Qiagen OneStep RT-PCR kit. Most expanded thyroid clonotypes (frequency above 0.001) were also detected in blood, suggesting blood repertoires may reflect thyroid immune responses. A model built on a 13 V-J signature distinguished ophthalmopathy from stable hyperthyroidism, reaching roughly 88% sensitivity and around 81% specificity in cross-validation and 80%/75% in testing. In validation, the model predicted progression to ophthalmopathy a median of roughly 6.2 months before onset, with roughly 70% sensitivity and around 76% specificity. TCR V-J signatures able to tell the groups apart were searched for in a discovery cohort of 95 to 100 patients, of whom about 40 had Graves' ophthalmopathy and 55 to 60 had stable Graves' hyperthyroidism. Prospective prediction of ophthalmopathy was tested in an independent validation cohort of fewer than 20 hyperthyroidism patients and 15 to 17 patients who later progressed to ophthalmopathy. For training and testing, the 100 or so patients in the discovery cohort were randomly divided in a 7:3 ratio. Thyroid tissue and blood T-cell repertoires from roughly six Graves' hyperthyroidism patients were also compared in the study. Following sampling, methimazole starting at 30 mg daily was given to hyperthyroidism patients, and high-dose intravenous methylprednisolone was given to ophthalmopathy patients. A second multiplex PCR round built the libraries, followed by size selection and purification. The libraries were sequenced on an Illumina HiSeq2000 using paired-end 100 bp reads. SOAPnuke was used to process the raw data, removing reads that contained adapters or uncalled bases, had a mean Phred below 15, or lacked an exact match to the constant primer or identifier. COPE v1.2.5 was used to merge the high-quality paired reads, and each unique nucleotide sequence was defined as a clonotype. MiTCR v1.1 was used to align clonotypes to the IMGT TRBV, TRBD and TRBJ reference segments. The analysis was restricted to V-J combinations with a frequency above 0.0001, which together covered over 99% of the repertoires. A TCS score was defined as the ratio of F50 (clonal expansion) to E x V (chaos), with BLOSUM62-based TCRdist applied between CDR3 peptides within each V-J. Welch's t-statistics and random forest reduced around 550 V-J features to 10 to 15, which were used in a naive Bayes classifier (R e1071). Sample size was not statistically predetermined, and blinding of investigators to group allocation was not performed. The paper reports TCR Vbeta CDR3 sequencing of 130 to 150 peripheral blood samples: around 45 ophthalmopathy, 75 to 80 hyperthyroidism and around 17 progressor patients.

The specimen comprised peripheral blood mononuclear cells (PBMCs), sampled at new diagnosis, from a patient treated with antithyroid drugs. Recombination connected TRBV5-1 to TRBJ2-3, with 7 bases matching TRBD2. The receptor was isolated from a man aged 35 to 55 with Graves disease. Donor details come from another sample of the same person, matched by shared clones. The CDR3 protein sequence reads: CASSSGSYGDYIDTQYF. In nucleotides, the sequence is TGCGCCAGCAGTTCCGGATCCTACGGGGACTATATAGATACGCAGTATTTT.